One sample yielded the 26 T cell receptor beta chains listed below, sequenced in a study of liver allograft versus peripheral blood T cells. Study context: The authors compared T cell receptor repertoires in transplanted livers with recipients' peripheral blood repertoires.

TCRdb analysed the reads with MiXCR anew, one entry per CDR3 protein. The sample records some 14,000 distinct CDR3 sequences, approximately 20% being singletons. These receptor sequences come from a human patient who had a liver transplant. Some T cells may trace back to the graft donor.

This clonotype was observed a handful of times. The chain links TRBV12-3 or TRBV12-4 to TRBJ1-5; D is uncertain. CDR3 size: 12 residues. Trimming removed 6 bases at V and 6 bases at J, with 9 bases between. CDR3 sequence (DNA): TGTGCCAGCAGCCCGAACACTCAGCCCCAGCATTTT. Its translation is CASSPNTQPQHF.

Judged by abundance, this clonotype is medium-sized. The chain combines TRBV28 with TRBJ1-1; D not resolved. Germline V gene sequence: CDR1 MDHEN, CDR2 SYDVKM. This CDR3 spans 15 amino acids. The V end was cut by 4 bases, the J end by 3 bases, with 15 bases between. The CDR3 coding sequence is TGTGCCAGCAGTTCCCCCGGGGTAACCTACACTGAAGCTTTCTTT. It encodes CASSSPGVTYTEAFF.

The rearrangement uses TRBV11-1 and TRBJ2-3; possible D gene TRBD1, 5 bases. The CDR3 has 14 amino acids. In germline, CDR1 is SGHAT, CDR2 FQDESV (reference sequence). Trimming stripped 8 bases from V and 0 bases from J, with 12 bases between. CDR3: CASEDSRSTDTQYF. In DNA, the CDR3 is TGTGCCAGCGAAGACAGCCGTAGCACAGATACGCAGTATTTT.

CDR3 sequence (DNA): TGTTCCTCTAGGGAGCGAAACTCTGAAGCTTTCTTT. Translating it yields CSSRERNSEAFF. The V gene is TRBV28, the J gene TRBJ1-1; D is ambiguous. The CDR3 is 12 amino acids. Germline V gene data show CDR1 as MDHEN and CDR2 as SYDVKM.

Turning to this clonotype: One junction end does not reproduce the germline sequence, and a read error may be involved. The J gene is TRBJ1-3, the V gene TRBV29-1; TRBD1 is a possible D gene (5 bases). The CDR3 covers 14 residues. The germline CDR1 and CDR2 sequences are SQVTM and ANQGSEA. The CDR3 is CSVQEGNNGNTIYF. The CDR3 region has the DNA TGCAGCGTTCAAGAGGGGAATAACGGAAACACCATATATTTT.

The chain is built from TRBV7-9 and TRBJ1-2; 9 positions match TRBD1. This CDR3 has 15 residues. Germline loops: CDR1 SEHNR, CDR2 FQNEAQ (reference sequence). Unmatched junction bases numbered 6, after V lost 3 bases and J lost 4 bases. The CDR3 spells CASSLQQGAPYGYTF. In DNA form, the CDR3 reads TGTGCCAGCAGCTTGCAACAGGGGGCCCCCTATGGCTACACCTTC.

CDR3 nucleotides: TGTGCCAGCAGTTCCAAGGGGGCGTATGGCTACACCTTC. Amino acid sequence: CASSSKGAYGYTF. This chain uses TRBV6-6 with TRBJ1-2; the match to TRBD1 covers 7 bases. The trim removed 4 bases at V and 5 bases at J, leaving 4 bases unmatched. Germline V gives CDR1 MNHNY, CDR2 SVGAGI (reference sequence). This CDR3 is 13 amino acids long.

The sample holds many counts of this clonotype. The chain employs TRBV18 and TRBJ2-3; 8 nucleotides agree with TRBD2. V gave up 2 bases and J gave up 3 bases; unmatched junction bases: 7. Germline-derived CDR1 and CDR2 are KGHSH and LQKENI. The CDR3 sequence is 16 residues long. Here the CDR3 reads CASSPIDGGVTDTQYF. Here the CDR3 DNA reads TGTGCCAGCTCACCAATTGACGGGGGGGTTACAGATACGCAGTATTTT.

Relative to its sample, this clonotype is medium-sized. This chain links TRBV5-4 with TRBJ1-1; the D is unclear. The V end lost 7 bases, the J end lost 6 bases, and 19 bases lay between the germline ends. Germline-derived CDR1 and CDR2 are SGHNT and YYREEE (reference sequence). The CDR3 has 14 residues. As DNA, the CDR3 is TGTGCCAGCGGCCCCGGTGGCCCCTCCGCTGAAGCTTTCTTT. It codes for CASGPGGPSAEAFF.

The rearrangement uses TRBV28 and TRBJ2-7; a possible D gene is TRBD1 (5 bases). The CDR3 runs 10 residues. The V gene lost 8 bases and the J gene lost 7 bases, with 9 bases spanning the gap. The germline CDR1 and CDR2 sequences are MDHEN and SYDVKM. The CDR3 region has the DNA TGTGCCAGCTCAGACAGAGAGCAGTACTTC. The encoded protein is CASSDREQYF.

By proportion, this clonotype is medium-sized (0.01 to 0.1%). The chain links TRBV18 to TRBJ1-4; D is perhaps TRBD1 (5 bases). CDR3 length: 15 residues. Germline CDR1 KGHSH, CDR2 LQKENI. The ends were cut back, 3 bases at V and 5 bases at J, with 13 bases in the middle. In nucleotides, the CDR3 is TGTGCCAGCTCACCTATCAGGGCCTCCAATGAAAAACTGTTTTTT. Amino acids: CASSPIRASNEKLFF.

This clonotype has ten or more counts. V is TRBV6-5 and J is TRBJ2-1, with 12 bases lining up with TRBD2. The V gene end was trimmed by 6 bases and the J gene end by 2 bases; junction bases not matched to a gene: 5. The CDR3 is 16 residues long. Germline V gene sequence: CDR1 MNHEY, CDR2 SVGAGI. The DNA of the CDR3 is TGTGCCAGCAGCTCGCTAGCGGGGGGGACCTACAATGAGCAGTTCTTC. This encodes CASSSLAGGTYNEQFF.

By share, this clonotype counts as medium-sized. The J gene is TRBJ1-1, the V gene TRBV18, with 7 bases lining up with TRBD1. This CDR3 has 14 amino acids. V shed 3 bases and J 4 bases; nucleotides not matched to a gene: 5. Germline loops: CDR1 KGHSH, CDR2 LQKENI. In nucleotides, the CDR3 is TGTGCCAGCTCACCCTTCGACAGGGCCACTGAAGCTTTCTTT. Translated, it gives CASSPFDRATEAFF.

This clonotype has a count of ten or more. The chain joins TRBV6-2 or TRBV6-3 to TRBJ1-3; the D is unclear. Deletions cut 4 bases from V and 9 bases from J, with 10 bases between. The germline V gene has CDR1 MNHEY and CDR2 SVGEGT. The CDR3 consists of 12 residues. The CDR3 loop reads CASSSRVSTIYF. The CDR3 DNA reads TGTGCCAGCAGTTCCCGGGTGAGCACCATATATTTT.

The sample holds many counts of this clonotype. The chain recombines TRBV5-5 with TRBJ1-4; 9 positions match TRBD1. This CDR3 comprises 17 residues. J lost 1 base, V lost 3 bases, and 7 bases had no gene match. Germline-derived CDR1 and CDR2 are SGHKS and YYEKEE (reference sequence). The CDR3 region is CASSSYRGRGTNEKLFF. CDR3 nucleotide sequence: TGTGCCAGCAGCTCATACAGGGGGCGCGGAACTAATGAAAAACTGTTTTTT. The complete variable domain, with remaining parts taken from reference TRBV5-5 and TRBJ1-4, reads DAGVTQSPTHLIKTRGQQVTLRCSPISGHKSVSWYQQVLGQGPQFIFQYYEKEERGRGNFPDRFSARQFPNYSSELNVNALLLGDSALYLCASSSYRGRGTNEKLFFGSGTQLSVL.

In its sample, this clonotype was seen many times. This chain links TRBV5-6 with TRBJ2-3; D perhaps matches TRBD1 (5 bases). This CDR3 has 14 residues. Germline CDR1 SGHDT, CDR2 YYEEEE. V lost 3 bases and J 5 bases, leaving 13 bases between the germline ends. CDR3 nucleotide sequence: TGTGCCAGCAGCTGGGGCAGGCGCGAAGATACGCAGTATTTT. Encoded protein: CASSWGRREDTQYF.

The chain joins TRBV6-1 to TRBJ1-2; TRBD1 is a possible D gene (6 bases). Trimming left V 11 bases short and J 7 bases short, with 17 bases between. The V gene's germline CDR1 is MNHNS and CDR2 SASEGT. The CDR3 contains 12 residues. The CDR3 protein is CASRQVGSGYTF. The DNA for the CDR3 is TGTGCCTCACGACAGGTTGGAAGTGGCTACACCTTC.

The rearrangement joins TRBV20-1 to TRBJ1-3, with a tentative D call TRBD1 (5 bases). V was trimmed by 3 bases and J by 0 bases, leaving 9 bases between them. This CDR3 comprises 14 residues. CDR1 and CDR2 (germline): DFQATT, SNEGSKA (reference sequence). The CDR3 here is CSASDRNSGNTIYF. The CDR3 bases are TGCAGTGCTAGTGACAGAAACTCTGGAAACACCATATATTTT.

CDR3 nucleotides: TGTGCCTGGAGGAGGAGGCACGAGCAGTACTTC. Translated: CAWRRRHEQYF. V gene TRBV30 combines with J gene TRBJ2-7; possible D gene TRBD2, 5 bases. CDR3 length equals 11 residues. From germline, CDR1 is GTSNPN and CDR2 SVGIG (reference sequence). Trimming shortened V by 3 bases and J by 5 bases, and 8 bases separated the two germline ends.

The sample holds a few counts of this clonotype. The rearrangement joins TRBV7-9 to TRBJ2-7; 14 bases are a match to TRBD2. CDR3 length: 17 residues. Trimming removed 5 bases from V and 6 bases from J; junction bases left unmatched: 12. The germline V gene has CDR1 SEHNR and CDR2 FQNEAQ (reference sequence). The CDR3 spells CASSRTGLAGELVEQYF. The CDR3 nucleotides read TGTGCCAGCAGCAGGACGGGACTAGCGGGGGAGTTGGTCGAGCAGTACTTC.

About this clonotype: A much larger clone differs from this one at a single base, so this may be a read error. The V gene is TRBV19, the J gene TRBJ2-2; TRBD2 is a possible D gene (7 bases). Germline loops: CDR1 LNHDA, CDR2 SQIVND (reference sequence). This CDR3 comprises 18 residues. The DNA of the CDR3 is TGTGTCAGTAGTTTCCCGATCGGGGGGCGATCGAACACCGGGGAGCTGTTTTTT. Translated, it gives CVSSFPIGGRSNTGELFF.

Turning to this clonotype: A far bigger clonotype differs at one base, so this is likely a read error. CDR3 sequence reads: CAGSYSLSGESNSPLHF. The CDR3 nucleotides read TGTGCCGGCAGTTACTCGTTGTCAGGGGAGAGTAATTCACCCCTCCACTTT. The gene calls are TRBV6-5 and TRBJ1-6, with D possibly being TRBD1 (6 bases). The CDR3 consists of 17 residues. CDR1 is MNHEY, CDR2 SVGAGI, per germline.

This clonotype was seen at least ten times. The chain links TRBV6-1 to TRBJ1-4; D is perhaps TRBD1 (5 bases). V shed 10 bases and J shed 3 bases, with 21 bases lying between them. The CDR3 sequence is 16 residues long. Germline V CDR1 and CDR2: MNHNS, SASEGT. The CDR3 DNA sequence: TGTGCCACGAAGGGGCAGGGTGGGAGGGCTAATGAAAAACTGTTTTTT. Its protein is CATKGQGGRANEKLFF.

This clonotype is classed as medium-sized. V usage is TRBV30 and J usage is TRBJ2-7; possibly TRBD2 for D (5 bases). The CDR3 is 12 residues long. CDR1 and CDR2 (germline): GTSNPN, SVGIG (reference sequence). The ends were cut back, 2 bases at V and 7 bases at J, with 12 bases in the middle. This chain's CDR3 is CAWSPSGGEQYF. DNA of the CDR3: TGTGCCTGGAGTCCGAGCGGTGGAGAGCAGTACTTC.

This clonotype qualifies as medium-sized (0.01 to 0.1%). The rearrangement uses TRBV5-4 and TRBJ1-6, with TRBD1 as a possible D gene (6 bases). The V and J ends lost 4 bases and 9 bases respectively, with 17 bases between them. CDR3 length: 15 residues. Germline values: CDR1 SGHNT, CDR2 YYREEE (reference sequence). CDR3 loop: CASSRRQGRISPLHF. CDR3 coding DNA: TGTGCCAGCAGCCGTCGTCAGGGGCGAATTTCACCCCTCCACTTT.

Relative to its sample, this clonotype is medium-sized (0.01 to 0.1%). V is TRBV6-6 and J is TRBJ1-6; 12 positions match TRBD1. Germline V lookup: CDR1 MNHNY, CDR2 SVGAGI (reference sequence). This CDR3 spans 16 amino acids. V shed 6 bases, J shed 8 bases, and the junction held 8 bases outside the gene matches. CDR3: CASRPGQGALDSPLHF. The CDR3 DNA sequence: TGTGCCAGCAGGCCGGGACAGGGGGCGCTGGATTCACCCCTCCACTTT.